This entry concerns a single T cell receptor (beta chain). Its specific antigen is unknown. Per-nucleotide qualities are absent, and no much larger clonotype sits a single base away. The entire amount of isolated RNA was reverse transcribed using the High Capacity cDNA Reverse Transcription Kit, so the sequenced TCRB transcripts were expressed ones. Deep immunoSEQ sequencing was applied to naive, central memory and regulatory T cell samples, giving an average of around 3.8 million total reads per sample. Sorted cells were lysed in RLT buffer and RNA was extracted with DNase-treated RNeasy Micro or Mini kits, depending on cell number. To prevent cross-contamination, each cell subset was processed individually, whereas patient and healthy donor samples were processed jointly. TCRB sequences were amplified from cDNA with the immunoSEQ multiplex PCR, producing 87-bp fragments spanning the CDR3 region. The amplicons were sequenced using the Illumina HiSeq platform. Concerning the study's data processing: Synthetic template baselines were used to correct PCR bias computationally, reads within Hamming distance 2 were collapsed together, and singletons that could not be merged were discarded. By aligning reads against IMGT, V, D and J genes, CDR3 length, and insertions or deletions at six rearrangement sites were assigned. Within each subset, clonotype counts were normalized to the number of sorted cells before true diversity and Gini coefficients were calculated with the tcR R package. Repertoire sharing was quantified using the overlap coefficient calculated on TCRB nucleotide sequences. As a proxy for the pre-selection repertoire, out-of-frame TCRB sequences from naive cells were analyzed. This immuneACCESS table, as held by TCRdb, lists in-frame sequences with V and J called but not all clones. Of the missing ones, under half trace to an unresolved V gene in checked studies; the others have no known cause. The DNA was the basis for D and trimming; V, J and clone size are from that table. The sample table contains about 400,000 clones; only one count was recorded for about 12% of them. The ten largest clones represent 0.0095% to 0.011% of the sample.

Each donor gave one peripheral blood draw, averaging approximately 120 mL, which was collected into heparinised tubes. A BD FACSAria II was used to sort naive, central memory, regulatory and stem cell-like memory CD4+ T cells with a panel that included CD45RO, CCR7, CD25, CD127, CD95 and CD27. All sorted populations exceeded 98% purity. PBMCs were isolated right away by Lymphoprep density gradient centrifugation and were stained directly, without culture. So that batch effects would be minimized, each experiment stained and sorted samples in pairs, pairing one healthy donor with one patient. This specimen belongs to a study of beta chain features in type 1 diabetes (dated by TCRdb to 2017 to 2018). Context from the whole study: No differences in mean age, gender distribution, total cell number or subset yield were found between patients and healthy donors. A total of roughly 98,000,000 sorted cells were examined across all samples, and a strong correlation was observed between cell number per subset and RNA yield. The study compared TCRB repertoires of sorted circulating CD4+ T cell subsets between recently diagnosed type 1 diabetes patients and matched healthy donors. Whereas all 30 or so donors provided naive and central memory subsets, regulatory and stem cell-like memory subsets were isolated from just 8 patients and roughly 8 healthy donors. Overall study results and their limits: HLA sub-analyses involved small numbers of individuals, so any influence of HLA type on TCRB rearrangement remained unresolved. Naive, central memory and regulatory TCRB repertoires appeared to be more similar among patients than among healthy donors. Patients with type 1 diabetes made fewer insertions and deleted more nucleotides at VDJ recombination sites, implying thymic rearrangement abnormalities. Sequencing cDNA rather than genomic DNA could over-represent highly expressing activated cells, although activation and CD3 levels did not differ between groups. Shorter templates might be favored by PCR, yet because patient and control samples were amplified and corrected together, any such skew would affect both groups equally. A moderate but significant shortening of TCRB CDR3 length was observed in type 1 diabetes patients in all four CD4+ subsets.

The CDR3 contains 14 residues, cysteine and phenylalanine counted. The read is trimmed to its CDR3 DNA, 42 bases read in frame from base 1. Trimming removed 4 bases from V and 0 bases from J, leaving 8 bases between the germline ends. CDR1 and CDR2, looked up from the germline V gene, are SGHTA and FQGNSA. The clonotype was recovered from a woman younger than 30 with type 1 diabetes. Source material: naive CD4+ T cells from blood. Interpreted using the paper, the cell subset or site label stands for: true naive CD4+ T cells. The receptor chain draws on TRBV7-2 and TRBJ2-3, with a tentative D gene TRBD2 over 5 matching bases. The nucleotide sequence reads as follows: TGTGCCAGCAGCTATCGCGGGAGCACAGATACGCAGTATTTT. It translates to CASSYRGSTDTQYF.